This T cell receptor beta chain emerged from a study of cytomegalovirus exposure and HLA in healthy donors (dated by TCRdb to 2017 to 2019). Turning to the overall study: According to an earlier analysis of 550 to 750 of the donors, 150 million to 200 million T cells yielded some 120 million unique TCR beta sequences and about 280 Gb of sequence data. An early release that covered about 600 HLA-typed donors contained approximately 300 gigabases of sequencing data and 80 million or so unique TCR sequences. Of the roughly 390 genotyped donors, 65% to 90% fell in the genetic ancestry cluster associated with self-reported Caucasian donors. The study aimed to test whether signatures of past pathogen exposure could be identified by cataloging public T cell receptors. The study used immunosequencing to profile the T cell repertoires of approximately 650 subjects and linked those repertoires to cytomegalovirus serostatus. Along with the approximately 700-subject first cohort, a separate validation cohort of over a hundred different subjects was used. High-throughput TCR immunosequencing, statistical association of individual TCRs with disease status, and machine learning were combined to predict cytomegalovirus infection status. To study patterns of TCR occurrence, a later analysis re-analyzed previously published TCR beta repertoires from 666 donors and added high-resolution HLA genotyping. Rather than drawing on any new phenotypic data, the later analysis identified candidate immune exposures from TCR beta sequences and the way those sequences occurred across donors. To decide whether each TCR beta V gene segment behaved as functional or pseudogenic, an earlier analysis of approximately 590 of the donors relied on high-throughput TCR beta sequencing. Donor age, sex, ethnicity and CMV serostatus were collected together with the repertoire data. Genome-wide SNP genotypes for about 65% of the roughly 670 donors were used in a later genetic analysis, which treated that subset as a discovery cohort. All discovery cohort repertoires had been generated on a single sequencing platform. Both class I and class II loci were covered by HLA typing, at four-digit resolution. Typing coverage differed by locus: A, B, C, DRB1 and DQB1 were typed in about 620-630 donors, DQA1 in 522, DPA1 in 600 to 610, and DPB1 in just under 490. About 5 DR-DQ haplotypes were handled as single units for association and clustering, since linkage in the cohort was strong. Across approximately 400 genotyped donors of the cohort, an average of roughly 230,000 unique TCR beta nucleotide sequences per donor were sequenced, and about a sixth of those sequences were non-productive. The investigation overall reported the following: The authors suggested that the approach could potentially be generalized to other disease states and immunological phenotypes. A few of the identified cytomegalovirus-associated TCR beta chains were confirmed in vitro to be specific for cytomegalovirus antigens. Specific HLA alleles were associated with 15,000 to 20,000 TCR beta sequences at a false discovery rate of 0.05 in a later analysis. A cluster of highly shared sequence variants was judged likely to represent a technical artifact of the sequencing pipeline. According to a later analysis, most CMV-associated TCR beta chains appeared to be HLA-restricted, and the HLA associations seemed to be driven largely by CMV exposure. According to a later analysis, parvovirus B19, influenza, CMV and Epstein-Barr virus appeared linked to several top co-occurrence clusters. A total of about 150 TCR beta chains were listed by the study as associated with cytomegalovirus. Roughly uniform sequencing depth across donors was assumed in presence/absence analyses, although this assumption may not hold. In both the original and validation cohorts, the classifier was reported to diagnose cytomegalovirus status with high specificity and sensitivity. V-gene and J-gene trimming of TCR beta chains was associated with a missense DCLRE1C variant in a later genetic analysis, and the association was replicated in an independent cohort. Because HLA typing was unavailable for some donors at each locus, only the typed subset was used in association tests. CMV serostatus was the only immune exposure information available for the cohort. Because counts were too low, about 15 rarely observed V segments, including chromosome 9 orphons, were left out of the earlier analysis of about 620 of the donors. Only TCR beta chains were sequenced in this cohort, and the absence of alpha or paired-chain data limited detectable features. When HLA alleles, especially DR and DQ, strongly co-occurred, attributing TCR associations to individual alleles was difficult. Linkage disequilibrium might explain the correlated functional status among segregating V segments, but an unknown experimental factor could not be excluded. According to a later genetic analysis, donors in an Asian-associated ancestry cluster had fewer N-insertions in productive TCRs than the roughly 660-donor mean. A later analysis found that HLA-associated TCR beta chains were more clonally expanded and had lower generation probabilities than equally common non-associated chains. A later analysis found that TCR association rates varied across HLA loci, with DRB1 alleles showing the most associated TCRs and HLA-C alleles the fewest. Some IMGT-functional V segments, including TRBV6-2 and TRBV6-3, could not be told apart with the 87-base-pair reads, so those segments were excluded. A further reported finding was that TCR beta sequences accurately predicted the HLA-A and HLA-B alleles for most subjects in the first cohort. In an earlier analysis of 587 of the donors, most TCR beta V segments appeared in productive rearrangements about 90% or about 30% of the time, broadly matching IMGT annotations. Across donors, most TCR sequences were observed very rarely, whereas some public TCRs were present in many individuals.

The cohort was made up of several hundred healthy bone marrow donors. At the time of sampling, all cohort members were nominally healthy, though unrecorded immune exposures were likely present. The donor tested CMV seropositive and was one of the 289 seropositive cohort members. Each donor provided a peripheral blood sample, and peripheral blood mononuclear cells were used for TCR beta sequencing. Genomic DNA extraction from the blood cell samples was performed with the Qiagen DNeasy Blood Extraction Kit. Library preparation was by the immunoSEQ multiplex PCR assay. The multiplex PCR relied on a mix of 60 forward primers for TCR Vbeta segments and 13 reverse primers for TCR Jbeta segments. Amplification of the CDR3 region of rearranged TCR beta genes was performed with a multiplex PCR assay on genomic DNA. Amplified TCR beta libraries were sequenced as 87-base-pair reads on the Illumina HiSeq System. Concerning the study's data processing: A later analysis counted some 80 million unique TCR beta chains across the 550 to 800 repertoires, and 9.5 million to 11 million of these chains were shared by at least two donors. To remove PCR and sequencing errors, raw reads were error-corrected and collapsed into unique sequences using a nearest-neighbor algorithm that merged closely related sequences. To assign V, D and J gene segments, CDR3 sequences were aligned to IMGT reference sequences. Each retained sequence needed at least a six-nucleotide match to both a V gene segment and a J gene segment. Rearrangements were called productive when the CDR3 lacked stop codons and stayed in frame with V and J; all others were non-productive. CDR3 was defined by IMGT convention, running from the second conserved V-encoded cysteine to the conserved J-encoded phenylalanine. In an earlier analysis of 550 to 650 of the donors, sequences lacking an unambiguous match to a single V gene segment were excluded. An earlier analysis of approximately 590 of the donors called V segments functional above 56.7% productive rearrangements and segregating when the between-donor standard deviation exceeded 5%. To diagnose cytomegalovirus status from the catalog of TCR beta chain sequences, a statistical classification framework was built. V and J gene assignment, in a later analysis, came from comparing TCR nucleotide sequences with IMGT/GENE-DB human TR gene sequences. Using the TCRdist pipeline, a later analysis assigned CDR3 sequences along with most-parsimonious VDJ recombination scenarios. In a later analysis, each TCR beta chain was defined by its CDR3 amino acid sequence together with its V-gene family, and reads lacking a unique V-gene family were excluded. As a way to deal with suspected cross-contamination and a sequencing artifact, a later analysis dropped 450 to 600 nucleotide sequences that were highly shared and had low generation probability. A later analysis calculated a clonal expansion index for each public chain from normalized within-repertoire ranks of inferred template counts. In a later analysis, generation probabilities were computed with a VDJ recombination model fitted to out-of-frame rearrangements, and the resulting probabilities were checked against IGoR. In a later analysis, TCR-TCR, TCR-HLA and TCR-CMV co-occurrence was scored with hypergeometric tests, and a repertoire-size bias correction was applied to TCR pairs. False discovery rates were estimated in a later analysis by permuting HLA or CMV assignments 20 times. In a later analysis, co-occurring TCRs were grouped using DBSCAN, with TCRdist sequence similarity added in when clustering inside HLA-allele-positive subsets. Repertoires with fewer than 30,000 or more than 120,000 public chains, plus five repertoires with anomalous nucleotide sharing, were excluded from co-occurrence clustering. TCRdb provides this immuneACCESS table in a form limited to in-frame rearrangements. Some clones are lacking; in checked studies, under half of them reflect an unresolved V gene, and why the rest are absent is not known. V, J and clone size are those of that table, while D and trimming were read from the DNA. The sample data list more than 95,000 clones, and 60% to 75% of these were observed just once. Together, the top ten hold roughly an eighth of the sample.

Notes on this clone: Its antigen remains undetermined. No qualities accompany the bases; no much larger clone lies one base away.

The CDR3 covers 16 residues, taking in both the cysteine and the phenylalanine. Only the CDR3 region is kept as DNA, spanning 48 bases read in frame from base 1. CDR1 and CDR2 are read off the germline V gene as SGDLS and YYNGEE. Unmatched junction bases come to 9, with V trimmed by 3 bases and J by 1 base. The sample consisted of PBMCs. This chain joins TRBV9 to TRBJ2-5, with 7 central nucleotides matching TRBD1. The TCR originated in a woman aged 70-85 years in good health and CMV-seropositive. The CDR3: CASSGRPGQLQETQYF. Here is the DNA: TGTGCCAGCAGCGGAAGACCGGGACAGCTCCAAGAGACCCAGTACTTC.